What follows are 4 T cell receptor beta chains derived from one specimen sequenced in a study of T cells in Graves' hyperthyroidism and ophthalmopathy. Amplified regions were TCR beta CDR3 sequences from RNA transcripts. First-round RT-PCR with HTBI primers amplified the TCR CDR3 region. TCRdb re-derived calls from the multiplex PCR reads in MiXCR, one entry per CDR3 protein. Found here are 350,000 to 500,000 distinct CDR3 sequences, about an eighth of them singletons; the top ten hold about 4.9%. Sequencing was performed on blood. The origin of the receptors is a woman in her late teens or twenties with Graves' hyperthyroidism.

This clonotype was detected many times. The V and J genes are TRBV7-2 and TRBJ1-3; D is undetermined. This CDR3 has 14 amino acids. Germline V gives CDR1 SGHTA, CDR2 FQGNSA. V was pared by 0 bases and J by 4 bases, with 7 bases between. The CDR3 coding sequence is TGTGCCAGCAGCTTAGCACAGACAGGAAACACCATATATTTT. This codes for CASSLAQTGNTIYF.

This sequence joins TRBV7-8 and TRBJ2-7, with TRBD1 matching 9 bases. The V gene end was trimmed by 5 bases and the J gene end by 5 bases; junction bases not matched to a gene: 10. Per the germline V gene, CDR1 is SGHVS and CDR2 is FQNEAQ. The CDR3 spans 15 residues. CDR3 residues: CASSQTGTGTHEQYF. CDR3 in DNA: TGTGCCAGCAGCCAAACCGGGACAGGGACCCACGAGCAGTACTTC.

To note about this clonotype: The CDR3 end shows no conserved phenylalanine or tryptophan, and so a read error is likely. The rearrangement joins TRBV28 to TRBJ2-7, with 14 bases identical to TRBD2. CDR3 size: 18 residues. Per the germline V gene, CDR1 is MDHEN and CDR2 is SYDVKM. Losses at the gene ends were 4 bases for V and 4 bases for J; bases not matched to a gene: 12. This CDR3 is CASSSTGTGTSGSYEQYL. For the CDR3, the DNA is TGTGCCAGCAGTTCGACAGGAACCGGGACTAGCGGGAGTTACGAGCAGTACCTC.

This clonotype has at least ten counts. V usage is TRBV6-1 and J usage is TRBJ1-2; D gene uncertain. The CDR3 is 14 amino acids. V gave up 5 bases and J gave up 4 bases, with 14 bases separating them. The germline V gene encodes CDR1 MNHNS and CDR2 SASEGT. The CDR3 spells CASSLDFQGYGYTF. As DNA, the CDR3 is TGTGCCAGCAGTTTGGACTTCCAAGGCTATGGCTACACCTTC.